The 16 T cell receptor beta chains below all came from one sample that was sequenced in a study of blood T cell repertoires in COVID-19. Assay used: immunoSEQ multiplex PCR; TCRdb lists only in-frame clones, some missing. The table records 190,000 or so clones, roughly four fifths of them present only once. Sequencing input: peripheral blood. Receptor source: a man aged 50-60 years who had recovered from COVID-19.

This clone was seen a few times. The chain is built from TRBV11-2 and TRBJ2-1; no firm D call. V was trimmed by 1 base and J by 14 bases, leaving 24 bases between them. This CDR3 is 16 amino acids long. CDR1 is SGHAT, CDR2 FQNNGV, per germline. CDR3 residues: CASSLGFSFSSATEFF. The CDR3 DNA follows: TGTGCCAGCAGCTTAGGTTTTTCTTTCTCTTCTGCCACGGAGTTCTTC.

This clone was picked up a small number of times. J is TRBJ2-3 and V is TRBV29-1, with TRBD2 matching 10 bases. Germline V CDR1 and CDR2: SQVTM, ANQGSEA. The CDR3 is 13 amino acids. J gave up 9 bases and V 4 bases, and 7 bases lay outside the gene matches. The CDR3 reads CSVVGLAGDTQYF. In nucleotides, the CDR3 is TGCAGCGTTGTCGGTCTAGCGGGAGACACGCAGTATTTT.

V usage is TRBV28 and J usage is TRBJ2-1, with 12 bases that match TRBD2. Germline trimming cut 5 bases from V and 10 bases from J; bases unmatched to any gene: 9. From germline, CDR1 is MDHEN and CDR2 SYDVKM. The CDR3 runs to 15 residues. The CDR3 nucleotides are TGTGCCAGCAGTCGGGGACTAGCGGGCCCCTGGGAGCAGTTCTTC. Translation: CASSRGLAGPWEQFF.

This chain connects TRBV19 to TRBJ2-1; TRBD1 is a possible D gene (5 bases). Germline V gene data show CDR1 as LNHDA and CDR2 as SQIVND (reference sequence). The germline V and J ends were trimmed by 3 bases and 6 bases, with 9 bases remaining between them. This CDR3 is 13 amino acids long. CDR3: CASSIGRANEQFF. The DNA of the CDR3 is TGTGCCAGTAGTATTGGCAGGGCCAATGAGCAGTTCTTC.

The chain has TRBV30 and TRBJ1-1; D gene ambiguous. The ends were cut back, 0 bases at V and 10 bases at J, with 9 bases in the middle. The CDR3 totals 11 residues. Germline V CDR1 and CDR2: GTSNPN, SVGIG (reference sequence). For the CDR3, the DNA is TGTGCCTGGAGTGTGCCGGGGAGAGCTTTCTTT. The encoded protein is CAWSVPGRAFF.

The rearrangement joins TRBV18 to TRBJ2-5, with 8 bases that match TRBD1. The CDR3 consists of 15 residues. The junction had 9 bases not matched to a gene; V was cut back by 4 bases and J by 5 bases. From germline, CDR1 is KGHSH and CDR2 LQKENI. This chain's CDR3 is CASSLNSGGEETQYF. The DNA of the CDR3 is TGTGCCAGCTCACTTAATTCAGGGGGCGAGGAGACCCAGTACTTC.

The V gene is TRBV10-1, the J gene TRBJ1-6; no clear D gene. The CDR3 is 14 amino acids. Trimming stripped 5 bases from V and 7 bases from J, with 12 bases between. Germline CDR1 is WNHNN and CDR2 is SYGVQD (reference sequence). CDR3 DNA: TGCGCCAGCAGTACGGGGTTCGAAAATTCACCCCTCCACTTT. It specifies CASSTGFENSPLHF.

Only a few counts were recorded for this clone. The chain is built from TRBV12-5 and TRBJ1-5; 7 bases are shared with TRBD1. The CDR3 runs 12 residues. The V and J ends lost 1 base and 11 bases, in that order; junction bases with no gene match: 2. The germline V gene has CDR1 LGHNT and CDR2 FRNRAP. CDR3 residues: CASGLEQGTQHF. The CDR3 nucleotides read TGTGCTAGTGGTTTGGAACAGGGGACCCAGCATTTT.

The sample holds a few counts of this clone. The chain combines TRBV6-6 with TRBJ1-2; TRBD1 agrees at 7 bases. With 5 bases clipped from V and 2 bases from J, the junction kept 2 bases outside the gene matches. The CDR3 extends over 13 amino acids. CDR1 is MNHNY, CDR2 SVGAGI, per germline (reference sequence). The CDR3 region has the DNA TGTGCCAGCAGTCACAGGGGAAACTATGGCTACACCTTC. This gives the protein CASSHRGNYGYTF.

The chain carries TRBV5-6 and TRBJ1-2; 9 nucleotides agree with TRBD1. The CDR3 loop spans 15 amino acids. The J segment lost 8 bases and the V segment lost 0 bases, leaving 8 bases of the junction unmatched. Germline V gives CDR1 SGHDT, CDR2 YYEEEE. The CDR3 coding sequence is TGTGCCAGCAGCTTGGGGGACAGGGACTTTGGCGGCTACACCTTC. It encodes CASSLGDRDFGGYTF.

This clone was seen just once. The V call is TRBV19, the J call TRBJ2-1, with TRBD2 identical over 11 bases. Trimming took 5 bases from V and 4 from J; bases not matched to a gene: 4. CDR3 size: 15 residues. CDR1 is LNHDA and CDR2 is SQIVND in the germline V gene (reference sequence). The CDR3 spells CASSGLAGGYNEQFF. The CDR3 nucleotides are TGTGCCAGTAGTGGATTAGCGGGAGGGTACAATGAGCAGTTCTTC.

This sequence joins TRBV28 and TRBJ2-1; 7 bases match TRBD1. V lost 6 bases and J lost 2; bases outside the gene matches: 16. CDR3 size: 18 residues. Germline V CDR1 and CDR2: MDHEN, SYDVKM. The DNA for the CDR3 is TGTGCCAGCAGCCTTGGACTCGGGACAGCCTATCCCTACAATGAGCAGTTCTTC. Encoded protein: CASSLGLGTAYPYNEQFF.

This clone appeared a single time. The rearrangement links TRBV4-3 to TRBJ1-2; the match to TRBD1 covers 11 bases. Unmatched junction bases numbered 16, after V lost 1 base and J lost 6 bases. The CDR3 totals 19 residues. The germline V gene encodes CDR1 LGHNA and CDR2 YSLEER. The CDR3 DNA reads TGCGCCAGCAGCCAAGGGAAACGGGACAGGGGGAAATATACACATGGCTACACCTTC. Its translation: CASSQGKRDRGKYTHGYTF.

The rearrangement joins TRBV5-1 to TRBJ2-7; a possible D gene is TRBD2 (6 bases). The germline CDR1 and CDR2 sequences are SGHRS and YFSETQ. V was trimmed by 0 bases and J by 6 bases, leaving 19 bases between them. The CDR3 has 16 amino acids. CDR3 in amino acids: CASSLGDSPFVSEQYF. CDR3 bases: TGCGCCAGCAGCTTGGGGGACTCGCCTTTCGTAAGCGAGCAGTACTTC.

V and J are TRBV5-1 and TRBJ2-3; 7 bases agree with TRBD1. CDR1 is SGHRS, CDR2 YFSETQ, per germline. The junction had 9 bases not matched to a gene; V was cut back by 4 bases and J by 1 base. CDR3 length equals 16 residues. The CDR3, as DNA: TGCGCCAGCAGCACCATTCCCGGGACAGGCACAGATACGCAGTATTTT. It is translated as CASSTIPGTGTDTQYF.

This clone was detected once. The genes are TRBV27 and TRBJ1-1; D is unresolved. Trimming pared 3 bases from V and 5 bases from J, leaving 10 bases between. This CDR3 comprises 13 residues. Looked up from germline, CDR1 is MNHEY and CDR2 is SMNVEV (reference sequence). This chain's CDR3 is CASSFNLGTEAFF. The CDR3 bases are TGTGCCAGCAGTTTCAACCTCGGGACTGAAGCTTTCTTT.